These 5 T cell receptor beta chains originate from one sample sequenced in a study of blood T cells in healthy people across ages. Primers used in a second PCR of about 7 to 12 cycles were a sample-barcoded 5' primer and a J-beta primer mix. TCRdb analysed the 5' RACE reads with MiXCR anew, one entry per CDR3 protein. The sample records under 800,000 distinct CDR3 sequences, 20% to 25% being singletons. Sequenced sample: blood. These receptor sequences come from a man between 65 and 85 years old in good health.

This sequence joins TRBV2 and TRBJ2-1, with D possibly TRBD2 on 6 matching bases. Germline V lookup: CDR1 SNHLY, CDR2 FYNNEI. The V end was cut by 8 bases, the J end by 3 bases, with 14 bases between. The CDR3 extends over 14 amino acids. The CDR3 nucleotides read TGTGCCAGCCAACGGGAGTCCCTCTACAATGAGCAGTTCTTC. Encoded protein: CASQRESLYNEQFF.

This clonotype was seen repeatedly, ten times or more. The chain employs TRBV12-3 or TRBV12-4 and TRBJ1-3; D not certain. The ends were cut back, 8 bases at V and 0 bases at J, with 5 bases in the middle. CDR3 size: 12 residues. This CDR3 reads CASHSSGNTIYF. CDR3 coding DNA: TGTGCCAGCCACAGCTCTGGAAACACCATATATTTT.

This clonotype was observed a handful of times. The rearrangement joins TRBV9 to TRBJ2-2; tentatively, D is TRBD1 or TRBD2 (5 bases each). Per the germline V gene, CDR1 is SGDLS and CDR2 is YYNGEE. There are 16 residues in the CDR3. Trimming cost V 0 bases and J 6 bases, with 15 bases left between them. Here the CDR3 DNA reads TGTGCCAGCAGCGTAGCTGGGGCTAGCCTGGCCGGGGAGCTGTTTTTT. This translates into CASSVAGASLAGELFF.

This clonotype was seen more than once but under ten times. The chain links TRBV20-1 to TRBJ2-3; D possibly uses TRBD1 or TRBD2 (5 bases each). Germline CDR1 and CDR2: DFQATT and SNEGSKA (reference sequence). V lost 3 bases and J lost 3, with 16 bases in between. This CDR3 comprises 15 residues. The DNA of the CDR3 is TGCAGTGCTAGCCTCCGGGACCCGAGGACAGATACGCAGTATTTT. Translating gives CSASLRDPRTDTQYF.

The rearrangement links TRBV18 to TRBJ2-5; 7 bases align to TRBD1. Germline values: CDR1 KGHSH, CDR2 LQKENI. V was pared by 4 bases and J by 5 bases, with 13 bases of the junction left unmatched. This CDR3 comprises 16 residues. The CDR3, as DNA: TGTGCCAGCTCACAAGGGACAGTTACATCGGGGGAGACCCAGTACTTC. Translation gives CASSQGTVTSGETQYF. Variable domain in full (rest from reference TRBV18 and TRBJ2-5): NAGVMQNPRHLVRRRGQEARLRCSPMKGHSHVYWYRQLPEEGLKFMVYLQKENIIDESGMPKERFSAEFPKEGPSILRIQQVVRGDSAAYFCASSQGTVTSGETQYFGPGTRLLVL.